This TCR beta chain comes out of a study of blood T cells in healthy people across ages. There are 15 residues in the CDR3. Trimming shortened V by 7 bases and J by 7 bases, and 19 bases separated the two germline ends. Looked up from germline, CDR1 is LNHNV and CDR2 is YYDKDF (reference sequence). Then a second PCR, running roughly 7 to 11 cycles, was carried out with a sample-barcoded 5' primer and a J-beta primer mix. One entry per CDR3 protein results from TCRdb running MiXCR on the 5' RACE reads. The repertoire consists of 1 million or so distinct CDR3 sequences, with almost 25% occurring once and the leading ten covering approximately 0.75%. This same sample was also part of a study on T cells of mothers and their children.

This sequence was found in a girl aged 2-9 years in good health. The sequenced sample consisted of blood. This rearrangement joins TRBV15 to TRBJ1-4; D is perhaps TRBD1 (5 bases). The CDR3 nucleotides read TGTGCCACCAAACACCCAACAGGTTCTGGTGAAAAACTGTTTTTT. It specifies CATKHPTGSGEKLFF.